Listed here are 19 T cell receptor beta chains from one sample, sequenced in a study of OX40 agonist ivuxolimab in advanced cancers. Profiled with immunoSEQ multiplex PCR; TCRdb holds only in-frame clones, not every one. The sample consists of over 45,000 clones, under 85% of them appearing once. The material was CD4+ or CD8+ T cells sorted from blood, obtained in a trial of the OX40 agonist ivuxolimab. The origin of the receptors is an adult with an advanced solid tumor such as melanoma, head and neck, liver or kidney cancer.

The chain combines TRBV29-1 with TRBJ2-7; D is unresolved. V was pared by 3 bases and J by 1 base, with 7 bases between. Germline V CDR1 and CDR2: SQVTM, ANQGSEA. The length of the CDR3 is 12 residues. CDR3 protein: CSVELRSYEQYF. CDR3 bases: TGCAGCGTTGAGTTGAGATCCTACGAGCAGTACTTC.

This chain connects TRBV19 to TRBJ2-1; D might be TRBD2 (5 bases). Trimming took off 10 bases at V and 3 bases at J, with 10 bases between the two ends. This CDR3 is 12 amino acids long. Looked up from germline, CDR1 is LNHDA and CDR2 is SQIVND (reference sequence). In nucleotides, the CDR3 is TGTGCCACGAGGACTGGCTACAATGAGCAGTTCTTC. This gives the protein CATRTGYNEQFF.

The CDR3 loop reads CASSLGPGQKGPQHF. CDR3 DNA: TGTGCCAGCAGCTTGGGGCCGGGACAGAAGGGGCCCCAGCATTTT. This sequence joins TRBV5-6 and TRBJ1-5; 7 bases fit TRBD1. Germline V lookup: CDR1 SGHDT, CDR2 YYEEEE. V lost 0 bases, J lost 9 bases, and 9 bases stayed unmatched. The CDR3 has 15 amino acids.

This sequence joins TRBV6-1 and TRBJ2-7; the D is unclear. CDR3 size: 16 residues. Trimming cost V 2 bases and J 0 bases, with 14 bases left between them. CDR1 and CDR2 (germline): MNHNS, SASEGT. Here the CDR3 DNA reads TGTGCCAGCAGTGAATTGGTGGTATATTCCTCCTACGAGCAGTACTTC. Translated: CASSELVVYSSYEQYF.

The rearrangement uses TRBV5-1 and TRBJ2-5; D is unclear. The CDR3 runs 15 residues. V gave up 0 bases and J gave up 2 bases, with 11 bases separating them. The germline gives CDR1 SGHRS, CDR2 YFSETQ. Written as DNA, the CDR3 is TGCGCCAGCAGCTTGGGTGGCATCCGGCAAGAGACCCAGTACTTC. It encodes CASSLGGIRQETQYF.

This chain connects TRBV14 to TRBJ2-5; the D is unclear. The CDR3 loop spans 15 amino acids. Looked up from germline, CDR1 is SGHDN and CDR2 is FVKESK. Trimming left V 0 bases short and J 5 bases short, with 13 bases between. DNA of the CDR3: TGTGCCAGCAGCCAAGATTGGGGATCGTGGGAGACCCAGTACTTC. This sequence encodes CASSQDWGSWETQYF.

This chain links TRBV9 with TRBJ2-1; D uncertain. Trimming shortened V by 4 bases and J by 3 bases, and 5 bases separated the two germline ends. The V gene's germline CDR1 is SGDLS and CDR2 YYNGEE. The CDR3 has 12 residues. The CDR3 is CASSLGYNEQFF. CDR3 in DNA: TGTGCCAGCAGCCTCGGCTACAATGAGCAGTTCTTC. Full variable domain (missing parts from reference TRBV9 and TRBJ2-1): DSGVTQTPKHLITATGQRVTLRCSPRSGDLSVYWYQQSLDQGLQFLIQYYNGEERAKGNILERFSAQQFPDLHSELNLSSLELGDSALYFCASSLGYNEQFFGPGTRLTVL.

The chain joins TRBV7-3 to TRBJ2-2; TRBD1 matches 8 bases. Germline trimming cut 6 bases from V and 7 bases from J; bases unmatched to any gene: 7. Germline CDR1 and CDR2: SGHTA and FQGTGA. The CDR3 has 14 residues. The CDR3 loop is CASRRGQGSGELFF. Written as DNA, the CDR3 is TGTGCCAGCAGGCGCGGACAGGGCAGCGGGGAGCTGTTTTTT.

The rearrangement links TRBV2 to TRBJ1-2; D is unresolved. V shed 5 bases and J shed 4 bases, with 17 bases lying between them. Germline V gene sequence: CDR1 SNHLY, CDR2 FYNNEI. CDR3 length: 15 residues. In DNA, the CDR3 is TGTGCCAGCAGTCTAAGTAGGGAGACGGGCTATGGCTACACCTTC. Its protein is CASSLSRETGYGYTF.

This chain joins TRBV10-3 and TRBJ1-4; 7 bases map to TRBD1. J lost 5 bases, V lost 0 bases, and 6 bases had no gene match. CDR3 size: 16 residues. The germline CDR1 and CDR2 sequences are ENHRY and SYGVKD. CDR3 nucleotides: TGTGCCATCAGTGAGTCTTGGGACAGTGGAAATGAAAAACTGTTTTTT. Translating gives CAISESWDSGNEKLFF.

This chain joins TRBV2 and TRBJ1-1; 11 nucleotides agree with TRBD1. The germline V gene encodes CDR1 SNHLY and CDR2 FYNNEI. Germline trimming cut 8 bases from V and 3 bases from J; bases unmatched to any gene: 5. This CDR3 contains 14 residues. This chain's CDR3 is CASRRDRGDTEAFF. The CDR3 DNA reads TGTGCCAGCCGACGGGACAGGGGGGACACTGAAGCTTTCTTT. Complete variable domain (other parts from reference TRBV2 and TRBJ1-1): EPEVTQTPSHQVTQMGQEVILRCVPISNHLYFYWYRQILGQKVEFLVSFYNNEISEKSEIFDDQFSVERPDGSNFTLKIRSTKLEDSAMYFCASRRDRGDTEAFFGQGTRLTVV.

V gene TRBV18 combines with J gene TRBJ1-5; a weak D match, TRBD1 (5 bases). With 4 bases removed from V and 5 bases from J, the gap between germline ends came to 12 bases. The CDR3 is made up of 14 amino acids. CDR1 and CDR2 (germline): KGHSH, LQKENI. In DNA form, the CDR3 reads TGTGCCAGCTCACTTAGGGGTTACGATCAGCCCCAGCATTTT. It is translated as CASSLRGYDQPQHF.

The genes are TRBV19 and TRBJ1-2; D not certain. Germline V gene sequence: CDR1 LNHDA, CDR2 SQIVND (reference sequence). The CDR3 extends over 13 amino acids. Trimming took off 3 bases at V and 8 bases at J, with 13 bases between the two ends. The CDR3 protein is CASSIPTLGGYTF. The CDR3 nucleotides are TGTGCCAGTAGTATCCCTACCTTGGGGGGCTACACCTTC.

The chain couples TRBV19 to TRBJ1-5; possibly TRBD1 for D (6 bases). CDR1 is LNHDA, CDR2 SQIVND, per germline (reference sequence). The CDR3 is 18 amino acids. V was pared by 4 bases and J by 0 bases, with 19 bases between. CDR3: CASSTVGQSPYSNQPQHF. CDR3 bases: TGTGCCAGTAGTACCGTCGGACAGAGCCCTTATAGCAATCAGCCCCAGCATTTT.

In regard to this clone: At one end the junction does not follow the germline gene, possibly because of a read error. The chain links TRBV7-7 to TRBJ2-1; the D call may be TRBD1 or TRBD2 (5 bases each). The CDR3 covers 14 residues. Germline loops: CDR1 SSHAT, CDR2 FNYEAQ (reference sequence). The CDR3 nucleotides read TGTGCTAGCAGTCCCCGGGACGGTCACAATGAGCAGTTCTTC. Translation gives CASSPRDGHNEQFF.

The rearrangement joins TRBV29-1 to TRBJ1-2, with a tentative D call TRBD1 (5 bases). Germline values: CDR1 SQVTM, CDR2 ANQGSEA. V was trimmed by 2 bases and J by 5 bases, leaving 12 bases between them. The CDR3 spans 13 residues. DNA for the CDR3: TGCAGCGTTGAACTAGGGGACCGGTATGGCTACACCTTC. Protein sequence: CSVELGDRYGYTF. The full variable domain, its missing parts supplied by reference TRBV29-1 and TRBJ1-2, is SAVISQKPSRDICQRGTSLTIQCQVDSQVTMMFWYRQQPGQSLTLIATANQGSEATYESGFVIDKFPISRPNLTFSTLTVSNMSPEDSSIYLCSVELGDRYGYTFGSGTRLTVV.

The rearrangement links TRBV6-5 to TRBJ1-6, with a possible D match to TRBD1 (6 bases). V was cut by 6 bases and J by 9 bases, with 18 bases left in between. The CDR3 is 15 amino acids. Germline CDR1 reads MNHEY; CDR2 reads SVGAGI. The CDR3 reads CASRELRGKGSPLHF. As DNA, the CDR3 is TGTGCCAGCAGGGAACTTAGGGGGAAAGGTTCACCCCTCCACTTT.

This clone was seen a handful of times. The chain carries TRBV29-1 and TRBJ2-7; weak D call: TRBD1 (6 bases). Germline V gives CDR1 SQVTM, CDR2 ANQGSEA. The length of the CDR3 is 15 residues. Trimming took 0 bases from V and 4 from J, leaving 16 bases between them. The CDR3 DNA reads TGCAGCGTTGAAGATCAGGGCAGGGGTTGGTACGAGCAGTACTTC. Its translation is CSVEDQGRGWYEQYF.

In regard to this clone: Sequence at one end of the junction differs from germline and may be a read error. J is TRBJ1-4 and V is TRBV7-9; D is uncertain. This CDR3 spans 13 amino acids. Germline CDR1 is SEHNR and CDR2 is FQNEAQ (reference sequence). CDR3 residues: CASSLAGQKKLFF. Here the CDR3 DNA reads TGTGCCAGCAGCTTAGCTGGGCAGAAAAAGCTGTTTTTT.